Ten or more counts support the clone carrying this T cell receptor (beta chain). The antigen remains undetermined. Library construction for TCR beta used iRepertoire HTBI primers and Arm-PCR of CDR3 regions. TCRdb ran MiXCR on the multiplex PCR reads and lists one entry per CDR3 protein. Of around 340,000 distinct CDR3 sequences detected, roughly a fifth appear once; the ten largest clones hold 29%. The sample comes from a study of regulatory T cells in long-lasting Graves disease. Study-wide results and caveats: Persistent patients had more shared public clonotypes (under 3,000) than new patients (around 1,000). Blood alone, not thyroid tissue, was studied.

The time point here: persistent/refractory GD, antithyroid drugs over 5 years with positive TRAb. Researchers made the TCR library from RNA that was extracted from PBMCs. With V trimmed by 5 bases and J by 0 bases, 10 bases remained unmatched. Per the germline V gene, CDR1 is SGHAT and CDR2 is FQNNGV. The CDR3 is 16 amino acids. The chain combines TRBV11-2 with TRBJ2-7, with 7 bases aligning to TRBD1. The receptor was derived from a female donor with Graves disease. This sample comprised peripheral blood mononuclear cells (PBMCs), obtained when the disease was refractory, from a patient treated with antithyroid drugs. CDR3 loop: CASSLNYRGRSYEQYF. The CDR3 DNA reads as TGTGCCAGCAGCCTCAACTACAGGGGCCGCTCCTACGAGCAGTACTTC.